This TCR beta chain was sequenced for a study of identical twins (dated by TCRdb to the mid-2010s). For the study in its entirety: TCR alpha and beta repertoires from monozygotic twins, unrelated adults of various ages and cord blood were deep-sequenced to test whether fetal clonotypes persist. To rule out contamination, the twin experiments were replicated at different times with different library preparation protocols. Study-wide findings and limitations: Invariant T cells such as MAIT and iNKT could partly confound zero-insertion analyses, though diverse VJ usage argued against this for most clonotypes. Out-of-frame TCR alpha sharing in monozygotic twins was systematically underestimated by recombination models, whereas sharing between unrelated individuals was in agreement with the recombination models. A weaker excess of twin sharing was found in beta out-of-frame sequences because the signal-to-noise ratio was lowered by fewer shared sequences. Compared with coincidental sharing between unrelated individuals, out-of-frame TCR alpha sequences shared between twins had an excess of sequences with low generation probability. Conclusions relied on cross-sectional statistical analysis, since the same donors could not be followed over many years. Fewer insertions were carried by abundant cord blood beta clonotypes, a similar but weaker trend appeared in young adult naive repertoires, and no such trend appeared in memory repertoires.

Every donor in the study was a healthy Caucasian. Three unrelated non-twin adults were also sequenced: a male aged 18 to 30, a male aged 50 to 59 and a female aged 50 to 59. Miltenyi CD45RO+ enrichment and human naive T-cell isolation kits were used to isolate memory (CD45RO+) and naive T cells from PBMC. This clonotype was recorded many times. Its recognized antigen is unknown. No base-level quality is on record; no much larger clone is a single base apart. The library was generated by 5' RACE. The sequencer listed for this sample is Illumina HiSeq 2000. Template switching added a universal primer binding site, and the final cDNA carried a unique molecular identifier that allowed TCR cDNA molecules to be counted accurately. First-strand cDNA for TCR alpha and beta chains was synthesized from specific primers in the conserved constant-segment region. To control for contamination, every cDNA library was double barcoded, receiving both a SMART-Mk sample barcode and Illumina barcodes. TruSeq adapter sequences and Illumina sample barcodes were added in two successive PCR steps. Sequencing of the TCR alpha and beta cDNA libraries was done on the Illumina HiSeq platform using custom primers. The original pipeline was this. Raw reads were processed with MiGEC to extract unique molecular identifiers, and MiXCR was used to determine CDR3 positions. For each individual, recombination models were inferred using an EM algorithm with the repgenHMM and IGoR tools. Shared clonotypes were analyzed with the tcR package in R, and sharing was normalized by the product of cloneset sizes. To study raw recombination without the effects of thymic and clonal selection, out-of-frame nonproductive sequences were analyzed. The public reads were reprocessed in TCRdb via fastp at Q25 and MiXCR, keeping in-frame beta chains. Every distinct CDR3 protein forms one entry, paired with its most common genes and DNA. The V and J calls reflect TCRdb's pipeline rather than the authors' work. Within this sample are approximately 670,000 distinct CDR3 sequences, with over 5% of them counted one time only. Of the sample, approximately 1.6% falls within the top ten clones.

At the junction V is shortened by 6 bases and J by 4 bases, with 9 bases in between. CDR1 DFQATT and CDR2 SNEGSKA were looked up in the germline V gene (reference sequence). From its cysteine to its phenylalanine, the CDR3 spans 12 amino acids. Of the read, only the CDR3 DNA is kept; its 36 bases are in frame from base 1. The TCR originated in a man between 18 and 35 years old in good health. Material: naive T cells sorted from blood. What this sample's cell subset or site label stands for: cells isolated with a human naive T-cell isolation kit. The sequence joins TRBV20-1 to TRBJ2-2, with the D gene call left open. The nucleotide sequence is TGCAGTGCGCCCGGATTCACCGGGGAGCTGTTTTTT. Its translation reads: CSAPGFTGELFF.